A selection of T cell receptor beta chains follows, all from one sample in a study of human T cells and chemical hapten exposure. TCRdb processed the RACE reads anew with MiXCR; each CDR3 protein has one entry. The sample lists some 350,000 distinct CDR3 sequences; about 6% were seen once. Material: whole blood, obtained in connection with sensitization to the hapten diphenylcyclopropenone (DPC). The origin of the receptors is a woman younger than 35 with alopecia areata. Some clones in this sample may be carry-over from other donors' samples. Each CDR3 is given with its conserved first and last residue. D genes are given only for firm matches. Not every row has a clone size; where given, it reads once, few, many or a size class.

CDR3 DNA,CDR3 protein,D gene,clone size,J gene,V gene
TGTGCCACCAGTTGGGACAGGGGAACTTCCCTCCACTTT,CATSWDRGTSLHF,TRBD1,-,TRBJ1-6,TRBV3-1
TGTGCCAGCAGTTACACCCGGACAGGGTACGAGCAGTACTTC,CASSYTRTGYEQYF,TRBD1,few,TRBJ2-7,TRBV6-5
TGTGCCAGCTCACTTGCACCCTTCAGCGGTTTTGAAAAACTGTTTTTT,CASSLAPFSGFEKLFF,-,many,TRBJ1-4,TRBV18
TGCAGCGTTGCCCCGGGGACAGGGCTCGAGCAGTACTTC,CSVAPGTGLEQYF,TRBD1,few,TRBJ2-7,TRBV29-1
TGTGCCAGCAGCCGAACACAAGGTCTTGGCTCTGGGGCCAACGTCCTGACTTTC,CASSRTQGLGSGANVLTF,-,many,TRBJ2-6,TRBV6-1
TGTGCCAGCAGTTCGGAGGGAACCGGCTATAATTCACCCCTCCACTTT,CASSSEGTGYNSPLHF,-,-,TRBJ1-6,TRBV6-5
TGTGCCAGCAGTTTGAGGGTGGGAGTAGCGGACAATGAGCAGTTCTTC,CASSLRVGVADNEQFF,-,few,TRBJ2-1,TRBV12-3/TRBV12-4
TGTGCCAGCAGTCTCCGGGGCAGCCCCTTCTACGAGCAGTACTTC,CASSLRGSPFYEQYF,-,-,TRBJ2-7,TRBV28
TGTGCCAGCAGTGACGGACAGGGGGCAGGCTATGGCTACACCTTC,CASSDGQGAGYGYTF,TRBD1,many,TRBJ1-2,TRBV6-5
TGTGCCAGCAGTGGGACAGGTTCGGATGAAAAACTGTTTTTT,CASSGTGSDEKLFF,TRBD1,many,TRBJ1-4,TRBV6-1
TGTGCCAGCAGCTCGGGGACTAGCGGGGTTTTGGGGGAGCTGTTTTTT,CASSSGTSGVLGELFF,TRBD2,few,TRBJ2-2,TRBV5-6
TGTGCCAGCAGTGGCGAGACAGGGGACACATATACGCAGTATTTT,CASSGETGDTYTQYF,TRBD1,few,TRBJ2-3,TRBV6-2/TRBV6-3
TGCAGTGCTGGTTTGACTAGCGGGGCCTACGAGCAGTACTTC,CSAGLTSGAYEQYF,TRBD2,few,TRBJ2-7,TRBV20-1
TGTGCCAGCAGCGCTGACAGGGGGCGAGCTTTCTTT,CASSADRGRAFF,TRBD1,many,TRBJ1-1,TRBV12-3/TRBV12-4
TGCGCCAGCAGCCAAGTCGCACAGGGGAACACTGAAGCTTTCTTT,CASSQVAQGNTEAFF,-,-,TRBJ1-1,TRBV4-3
TGTGCCAGCAGCCAAGGGAGCCAGAGGGGGGTGGATTCACCCCTCCACTTT,CASSQGSQRGVDSPLHF,-,many,TRBJ1-6,TRBV4-2
TGTGCCAGCAGTTACCCGACAGGGCGCGACACCGGGGAGCTGTTTTTT,CASSYPTGRDTGELFF,TRBD1,few,TRBJ2-2,TRBV6-2/TRBV6-3
TGTGCCAGCAGCCAAGAAGGCAGGTTGAACACTGAAGCTTTCTTT,CASSQEGRLNTEAFF,-,-,TRBJ1-1,TRBV4-2
TGTGCCAGCAGCGTAGTGGACAGGGGAAACACCATATATTTT,CASSVVDRGNTIYF,TRBD1,many,TRBJ1-3,TRBV9
TGTGCCAGCATGCTGAACCATGGGGAGACCCAGTACTTC,CASMLNHGETQYF,-,many,TRBJ2-5,TRBV28
TGCAGCGTGGGGACAGGGGAACACTCTGGGGCCAACGTCCTGACTTTC,CSVGTGEHSGANVLTF,TRBD1,many,TRBJ2-6,TRBV29-1
TGCGCCAGCAGCTCCGCGATCGGGCAAGAGACCCAGTACTTC,CASSSAIGQETQYF,-,-,TRBJ2-5,TRBV5-1
TGCGCCAGCAGCTTCCAGCCTAGCGGGGGCCAAGAGACCCAGTACTTC,CASSFQPSGGQETQYF,TRBD2,many,TRBJ2-5,TRBV5-1
TGTGCCAGCCTGCAAAATTCCGGTTTACAGTACTTC,CASLQNSGLQYF,-,-,TRBJ2-7,TRBV12-3/TRBV12-4
TGTGCCAGCAGCTCCCTTACCTCCACTTATGGCTACACCTTC,CASSSLTSTYGYTF,-,-,TRBJ1-2,TRBV5-5
TGTGCCGCGCGAACTAGCGGGGGGGTTACGACCCCGAACACCGGGGAGCTGTTTTTT,CAARTSGGVTTPNTGELFF,TRBD2,many,TRBJ2-2,TRBV10-3
TGCAGCGTTGCAGGGGGGTTTCGCACTGAAGCTTTCTTT,CSVAGGFRTEAFF,TRBD1,few,TRBJ1-1,TRBV29-1
TGCGCCAGCAGCCAGCATCGGGCTAGCGGGGGGGATACGCAGTATTTT,CASSQHRASGGDTQYF,TRBD2,few,TRBJ2-3,TRBV4-3
TGTGCCAGCTCCGGGACAGTCTACTACGAGCAGTACTTC,CASSGTVYYEQYF,TRBD1,-,TRBJ2-7,TRBV19
TGTGCCAGCAGCGGAGGGCAGGGACCGCTCACAGATACGCAGTATTTT,CASSGGQGPLTDTQYF,-,-,TRBJ2-3,TRBV6-2/TRBV6-3
TGTGCCACCAGCTCTGGAAACACCATATATTTT,CATSSGNTIYF,-,few,TRBJ1-3,TRBV24-1
TGTGCCAGCAGCAGAGCCAGGGGGCGCGAGACCCAGTACTTC,CASSRARGRETQYF,TRBD1,-,TRBJ2-5,TRBV12-3/TRBV12-4
TGTGCCAGCAGCTTCACAGGGGGTCGCCAAGAGACCCAGTACTTC,CASSFTGGRQETQYF,TRBD1,many,TRBJ2-5,TRBV7-2
TGCGCCAGCAGCCACGACAGGTACGGGGGAGCTTTCTTT,CASSHDRYGGAFF,-,few,TRBJ1-1,TRBV4-3
TGCGCCAGCAGCCAGGCCCGGCCAGGGGCCCTCCTTAACACTGAAGCTTTCTTT,CASSQARPGALLNTEAFF,-,many,TRBJ1-1,TRBV4-1
TGTGCCAGCAGTTACCAGGGGGCCGAGACCCAGTACTTC,CASSYQGAETQYF,TRBD1,many,TRBJ2-5,TRBV6-5
TGTGCCAGCAGCGTAGGGGCAGGCAATCAGCCCCAGCATTTT,CASSVGAGNQPQHF,-,few,TRBJ1-5,TRBV9
TGCAGCGTTGTGACAGGTGGGGCCTACGAGCAGTACTTC,CSVVTGGAYEQYF,-,-,TRBJ2-7,TRBV29-1
TGTGCCAGCAGTTACCCTCTAGGACTCTTCGGGGAGCTGTTTTTT,CASSYPLGLFGELFF,-,-,TRBJ2-2,TRBV6-2/TRBV6-3
TGTGCCAGCAGTGAAGAGGCAGGGTATGATGGCTACACCTTC,CASSEEAGYDGYTF,-,-,TRBJ1-2,TRBV6-1
TGTGCCAGCAGCCATTCGGGACAGCGGCACTATGGCTACACCTTC,CASSHSGQRHYGYTF,TRBD1,-,TRBJ1-2,TRBV3-1
TGTGCCAGCAGTTCTGGACAGGGTAGCGAGCAGTACTTC,CASSSGQGSEQYF,TRBD1,many,TRBJ2-7,TRBV28
TGTGCCAGCAGCCCCGCTCTTGGGGATGCCTCTTTTTTGAATACGCAGTATTTT,CASSPALGDASFLNTQYF,-,-,TRBJ2-3,TRBV5-4
TGTGCCAGCAGCTTAGTAGAGGGCTCCACTGAAGCTTTCTTT,CASSLVEGSTEAFF,-,few,TRBJ1-1,TRBV7-9
TGTGCCAGCAGTCCGCGACTAGCGGGGAATCCCGAGACCCAGTACTTC,CASSPRLAGNPETQYF,TRBD2,-,TRBJ2-5,TRBV6-6
TGCGCCAGCAGCCACCCGACCCTCTACTCCTACAATGAGCAGTTCTTC,CASSHPTLYSYNEQFF,-,many,TRBJ2-1,TRBV4-1
TGTGCCAGCAGACGTGGGGGACAGGGCAACACCGGGGAGCTGTTTTTT,CASRRGGQGNTGELFF,TRBD1,few,TRBJ2-2,TRBV6-5
TGTGCCAGCAGAAAAGGAGGGACAGGGGGCACCGGGGAGCTGTTTTTT,CASRKGGTGGTGELFF,TRBD1,-,TRBJ2-2,TRBV6-2/TRBV6-3
TGTGCCAGCAGCCCGGGACTAGCGGGGGGGGGTCATGAGCAGTTCTTC,CASSPGLAGGGHEQFF,TRBD2,few,TRBJ2-1,TRBV6-1
TGCGCCAGCAGCTTGGACGCCAGGGGCACTGAAGCTTTCTTT,CASSLDARGTEAFF,-,few,TRBJ1-1,TRBV5-1